This paragraph reports one TCR beta chain. These data come from a study of blood T cells in healthy people across ages. Germline values: CDR1 MNHNS, CDR2 SASEGT. V was pared by 3 bases and J by 4 bases, with 9 bases between. The CDR3 runs 13 residues. Around 10 milliliters was the volume of peripheral blood drawn from each donor. Extraction of total RNA produced a minimum of 5 micrograms from each sample. A second PCR, run for roughly 7 to 12 cycles, used a sample-barcoded 5' primer plus a J-beta primer mix. TCRdb re-called the 5' RACE reads with MiXCR, one entry per CDR3 protein. The sample records some 940,000 distinct CDR3 sequences, just under 30% being singletons. The same data also went into a second study, on T cells of mothers and their children. That paper adds: All donors were healthy and Caucasian; they were a few mothers and their six children. The TCR beta CDR3 read count exceeded 8.5 million for each mother and was several million for each child.

This clonotype was obtained from a woman aged 40 to 55 in good health. The sequenced sample consisted of blood. The V and J genes are TRBV6-1 and TRBJ1-2; no firm D call. In nucleotides, the CDR3 is TGTGCCAGCAGTGACAAACAGTTCTATGGCTACACCTTC. This translates into CASSDKQFYGYTF.